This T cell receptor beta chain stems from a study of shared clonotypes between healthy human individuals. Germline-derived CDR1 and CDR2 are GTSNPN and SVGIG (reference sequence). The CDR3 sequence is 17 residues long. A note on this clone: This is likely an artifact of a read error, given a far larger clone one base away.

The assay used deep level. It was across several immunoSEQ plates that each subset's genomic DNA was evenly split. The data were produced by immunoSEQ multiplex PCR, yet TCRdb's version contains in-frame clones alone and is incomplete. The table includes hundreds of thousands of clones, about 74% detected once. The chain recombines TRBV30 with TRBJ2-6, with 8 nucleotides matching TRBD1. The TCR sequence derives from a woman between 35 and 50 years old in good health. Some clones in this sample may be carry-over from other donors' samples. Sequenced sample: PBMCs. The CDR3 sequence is CTWSRTGSSSGANVLTF. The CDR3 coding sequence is TGTACCTGGAGTCGGACAGGGTCGAGCTCTGGGGCCAACGTCCTGACTTTC. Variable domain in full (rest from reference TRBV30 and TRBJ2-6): SQTIHQWPATLVQPVGSPLSLECTVEGTSNPNLYWYRQAAGRGLQLLFYSVGIGQISSEVPQNLSASRPQDRQFILSSKKLLLSDSGFYLCTWSRTGSSSGANVLTFGAGSRLTVL.